Reported below is one T cell receptor (beta chain). Its antigen remains unidentified. Trimming took 1 base from V and 1 from J; bases not matched to a gene: 4. This CDR3 has 15 amino acids. The germline CDR1 and CDR2 sequences are LGHNA and YSLEER. These data originate in a study of beta chain features in type 1 diabetes. At the level of the study: Sorted cell examination encompassed approximately 110 million cells across all samples. Study-wide points: Moderate yet significant TCRB CDR3 shortening was seen in Type 1 diabetes patients in all four CD4+ subsets. Among patients, naive, central memory and Treg TCRB repertoires appeared more similar than among healthy donors.

The whole isolated RNA underwent reverse transcription, so sequencing captured expressed TCRB transcripts. Sequenced by immunoSEQ multiplex PCR; TCRdb stores in-frame clones only, minus some. Of some 190,000 clones detected, roughly 8% appear once; the ten largest clones hold under 0.55%. This chain connects TRBV4-3 to TRBJ2-7; 7 bases are shared with TRBD1. This receptor was taken from a man aged 18 to 29 with type 1 diabetes. Sequenced input: central memory CD4+ T cells from blood. DNA of the CDR3: TGCGCCAGCAGCCAAGCTACAGGGGAGTCCTACGAGCAGTACTTC. This encodes CASSQATGESYEQYF.